This T cell receptor beta chain was found in a study of T cell responses to AZD1222 COVID-19 vaccine. General study results and limits: Spike-specific TCR breadth and depth both grew after two AZD1222 doses.

This clone was seen once. Its antigen is as yet unknown. Analyses pooled second doses at about 4 or about 12 weeks. TCRdb's table, derived via immunoSEQ multiplex PCR, lists solely in-frame clones and lacks some. The repertoire holds hundreds of thousands of clones, with almost 95% as singletons. The clonotype comes from an adult who received the AZD1222 COVID-19 vaccine. Sequenced material: peripheral blood, taken 28 days after the second AZD1222 dose.

The CDR3 coding sequence is TGTGCCAGCAGCTTAACAGGGTCTGGAAACACCATATATTTT. Its translation is CASSLTGSGNTIYF. The gene calls are TRBV7-2 and TRBJ1-3; a possible D gene is TRBD1 (6 bases). This CDR3 is 14 amino acids long. Trimming left V 2 bases short and J 1 base short, with 6 bases between. Germline values: CDR1 SGHTA, CDR2 FQGNSA.